This TCR beta chain was sequenced in a study of cytomegalovirus exposure and HLA in healthy donors (dated 2017 in TCRdb). For context, the study as a whole: An earlier analysis of 587 of the donors reported roughly 300 Gb of sequence data and about 120 million unique TCR beta sequences obtained from around 170 million T cells. Of the roughly 400 genotyped donors, 65% to 90% fell in the genetic ancestry cluster associated with self-reported Caucasian donors. An earlier analysis of 587 of the donors used high-throughput TCR beta sequencing to judge whether each TCR beta V gene segment behaved as functional or pseudogenic. Class I and class II HLA loci were covered by the typing at four-digit resolution. Across approximately 400 genotyped donors of the cohort, an average of approximately 240,000 unique TCR beta nucleotide sequences per donor were sequenced, and roughly 18% of those sequences were non-productive. Typing coverage differed by locus: A, B, C, DRB1 and DQB1 were typed in roughly 620-630 donors, DQA1 in approximately 520, DPA1 in 606, and DPB1 in approximately 450. Along with the roughly 710-subject first cohort, a separate validation cohort of over a hundred different subjects was used. In the later analysis, no new phenotypic data were used to find candidate immune exposures; instead, reliance was placed on TCR beta sequences and their occurrence across donors. An early release that covered 500 to 800 HLA-typed donors contained around 300 gigabases of sequencing data and 75 million to 100 million unique TCR sequences. Donor age, sex, ethnicity and CMV serostatus were compiled together with the repertoire data. The study used immunosequencing to profile the T cell repertoires of about 670 subjects and linked those repertoires to cytomegalovirus serostatus. In a later analysis, previously published TCR beta repertoires from 666 donors were re-analyzed and high-resolution HLA genotyping was added so that TCR occurrence patterns could be studied. High-throughput TCR immunosequencing, statistical association of individual TCRs with disease status, and machine learning were combined to predict cytomegalovirus infection status. Genome-wide SNP genotypes for about 60% of the roughly 670 donors were used in a later genetic analysis, which treated that subset as a discovery cohort. All discovery cohort repertoires had been generated on a single sequencing platform. Five DR-DQ haplotypes were handled as single units for association and clustering because linkage in the cohort was strong. The study was designed to test whether signatures of past pathogen exposure could be identified by cataloging public T cell receptors. Study-wide conclusions, independent of this receptor: The sequencing pipeline was judged likely to have produced a cluster of highly shared sequence variants as a technical artifact. For the cohort, immune exposure information was limited to CMV serostatus. Fewer than 20 rarely observed V segments, including chromosome 9 orphons, were excluded from the earlier analysis of some 590 of the donors because counts were too low. A later analysis found that TCR association rates varied across HLA loci, with DRB1 alleles showing the most associated TCRs and HLA-C alleles the fewest. Some IMGT-functional V segments, including TRBV6-2 and TRBV6-3, could not be distinguished by the 87-base-pair reads and were therefore excluded. A later analysis found that HLA-associated TCR beta chains were more clonally expanded and had lower generation probabilities than equally common non-associated chains. A further reported finding was that TCR beta sequences accurately predicted the HLA-A and HLA-B alleles for most subjects in the first cohort. A total of 150 to 200 TCR beta chains were listed by the study as associated with cytomegalovirus. Strong co-occurrence of HLA alleles, especially DR and DQ, made assigning TCR associations to individual alleles difficult. At a false discovery rate of 0.05, a later analysis linked under 20,000 TCR beta sequences to specific HLA alleles. In a later analysis, several top co-occurrence clusters were reported to appear linked to parvovirus B19, influenza, CMV and Epstein-Barr virus. A later genetic analysis associated a missense DCLRE1C variant with V-gene and J-gene trimming of TCR beta chains, and an independent cohort replicated the association. A few of the identified cytomegalovirus-associated TCR beta chains were confirmed in vitro to be specific for cytomegalovirus antigens. Because some donors lacked HLA typing at each locus, the association tests relied only on the typed subset. In an earlier analysis of 500 to 650 of the donors, most TCR beta V segments appeared in productive rearrangements about 87% or about 30% of the time, broadly matching IMGT annotations. Sequencing depth was assumed to be roughly uniform across donors in the presence/absence analyses, though that assumption may not hold. While some public TCRs were present in many individuals, most TCR sequences turned up only very rarely across donors. In a later genetic analysis, fewer N-insertions in productive TCRs were reported among donors in an Asian-associated ancestry cluster than the roughly 700-donor mean. In a later analysis, most CMV-associated TCR beta chains were found to appear HLA-restricted, with HLA associations seemingly driven largely by CMV exposure. It was suggested by the authors that the approach could potentially be generalized to other disease states and immunological phenotypes. Cytomegalovirus status was reported to be diagnosed by the classifier with high specificity and sensitivity in both the original and validation cohorts. Correlated functional status among segregating V segments might reflect linkage disequilibrium, but an unknown experimental factor could not be ruled out. Only TCR beta chains were sequenced in this cohort, and the absence of alpha or paired-chain data limited detectable features.

The germline V gene sets CDR1 to MNHEY and CDR2 to SVGAGI. Measured from the cysteine to the phenylalanine, the CDR3 is 15 residues long. The CDR3 DNA has 45 bases and is translated from base 1. The junction shows trimming of 5 bases on V and 4 bases on J, and the gene matches do not reach 5 bases of it. In total, just over 650 healthy bone marrow donors made up the cohort. All cohort members were sampled while nominally healthy, although unrecorded immune exposures were likely present. The donor tested CMV seropositive and was one of the 289 seropositive cohort members. Every donor gave a peripheral blood sample, and the peripheral blood mononuclear cells from that sample were used for TCR beta sequencing. The Qiagen DNeasy Blood Extraction Kit was used to extract genomic DNA from the blood cell samples. Libraries were constructed by the immunoSEQ multiplex PCR assay. For the multiplex PCR, a mixture combining 60 forward primers for TCR Vbeta segments and 13 reverse primers for TCR Jbeta segments was used. The CDR3 region of rearranged TCR beta genes was amplified from genomic DNA by a multiplex PCR assay. The Illumina HiSeq System was used to sequence the amplified TCR beta libraries as 87-base-pair reads. The source study handled its data this way. A later analysis tallied around 80 million unique TCR beta chains across the 666 repertoires, and approximately 12 million of those chains were shared by two or more donors. To remove PCR and sequencing errors, raw reads were error-corrected and collapsed into unique sequences using a nearest-neighbor algorithm that merged closely related sequences. V, D and J gene segments were assigned by aligning CDR3 sequences to IMGT reference sequences. Each retained sequence needed at least a six-nucleotide match to both a V gene segment and a J gene segment. A rearrangement was called productive if the CDR3 had no stop codons and remained in frame with V and J, and every other rearrangement was called non-productive. CDR3 was defined by IMGT convention, running from the second conserved V-encoded cysteine to the conserved J-encoded phenylalanine. The earlier analysis of approximately 590 of the donors excluded any sequence lacking an unambiguous match to a single V gene segment. An earlier analysis of several hundred of the donors called V segments functional above 56.7% productive rearrangements and segregating when the between-donor standard deviation exceeded 5%. A statistical classification framework was developed to diagnose cytomegalovirus status using the catalog of TCR beta chain sequences. V and J gene assignment, in a later analysis, came from comparing TCR nucleotide sequences with IMGT/GENE-DB human TR gene sequences. The TCRdist pipeline was used in a later analysis to assign CDR3 sequences and most-parsimonious VDJ recombination scenarios. In a later analysis, each TCR beta chain was defined by its CDR3 amino acid sequence together with its V-gene family, and reads without a unique V-gene family were excluded. To address suspected cross-contamination and a sequencing artifact, a later analysis removed 592 highly shared, low-generation-probability nucleotide sequences. In a later analysis, a clonal expansion index was calculated for each public chain from normalized within-repertoire ranks of inferred template counts. In a later analysis, generation probabilities were computed using a VDJ recombination model fitted to out-of-frame rearrangements, and the results were checked against IGoR. A later analysis scored TCR-TCR, TCR-HLA and TCR-CMV co-occurrence with hypergeometric tests, applying a repertoire-size bias correction to TCR pairs. To estimate false discovery rates, a later analysis permuted the HLA or CMV assignments 20 times. In a later analysis, co-occurring TCRs were grouped using DBSCAN, with TCRdist sequence similarity added in when clustering inside HLA-allele-positive subsets. Co-occurrence clustering excluded repertoires with fewer than 30,000 or more than 120,000 public chains, plus five with anomalous nucleotide sharing. TCRdb provides this immuneACCESS table in a form limited to in-frame rearrangements. Some clones are lacking; in checked studies, under half of them reflect an unresolved V gene, and why the rest are absent is not known. The DNA was the basis for D and trimming; V, J and clone size are from that table. Counted in this sample were over 100,000 clones; roughly 80% of them appeared once. The top ten clonotypes cover approximately 8.1% of the sample.

Concerning this clone itself: Its antigen remains unidentified. Base qualities are not at hand, and no much larger clone is one base apart.

The clonotype comes from a woman in her fifties or sixties in good health and CMV-seropositive. The V and J genes are TRBV6-5 and TRBJ1-4; TRBD1 matches 9 bases in the middle. Sequencing input: PBMCs. The CDR3 loop reads CASSITGQGNEKLFF. The sequence in DNA is TGTGCCAGCAGTATAACGGGACAGGGTAATGAAAAACTGTTTTTT.